The present T cell receptor (beta chain) was sequenced within a study of cytotoxic CD8 clonotypes in ibrutinib-treated CLL. Comment on this clone: The antigen remains unidentified.

The table came from immunoSEQ multiplex PCR; TCRdb's copy has only in-frame clones and leaves some out. The table lists about 140,000 clones, around 93% of them singletons. Overall study results and limits: Relative to age-matched healthy donors, clonality at baseline was higher, and it tracked circulating CD8+ T-cell counts.

This TCR was sampled from a human donor with chronic lymphocytic leukemia. The specimen was PBMCs, collected after 12 months of ibrutinib treatment.

This chain's CDR3 is CASCAGDPGELFF. CDR3 in DNA: TGTGCCAGCTGCGCGGGAGATCCCGGGGAGCTGTTTTTT. This sequence joins TRBV6-5 and TRBJ2-2; 7 bases map to TRBD2. This CDR3 has 13 amino acids. V dropped 8 bases and J dropped 6; count of bases not matched to a gene: 6. Germline values: CDR1 MNHEY, CDR2 SVGAGI.